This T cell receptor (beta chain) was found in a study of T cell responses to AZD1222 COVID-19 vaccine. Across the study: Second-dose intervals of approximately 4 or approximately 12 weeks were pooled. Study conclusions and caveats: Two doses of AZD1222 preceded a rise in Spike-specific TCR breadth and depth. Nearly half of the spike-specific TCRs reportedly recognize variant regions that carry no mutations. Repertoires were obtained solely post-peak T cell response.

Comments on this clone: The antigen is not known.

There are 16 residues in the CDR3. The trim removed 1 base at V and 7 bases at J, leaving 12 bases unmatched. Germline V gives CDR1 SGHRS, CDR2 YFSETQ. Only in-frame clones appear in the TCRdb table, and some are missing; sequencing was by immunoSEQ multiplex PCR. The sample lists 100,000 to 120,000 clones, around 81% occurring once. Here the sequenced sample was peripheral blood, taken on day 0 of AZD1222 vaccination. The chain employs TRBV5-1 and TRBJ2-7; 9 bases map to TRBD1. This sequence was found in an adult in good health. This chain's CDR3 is CASSLNTGQGGREQYF. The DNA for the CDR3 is TGCGCCAGCAGCTTGAATACGGGACAGGGAGGACGGGAGCAGTACTTC. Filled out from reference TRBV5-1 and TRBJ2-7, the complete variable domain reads KAGVTQTPRYLIKTRGQQVTLSCSPISGHRSVSWYQQTPGQGLQFLFEYFSETQRNKGNFPGRFSGRQFSNSRSEMNVSTLELGDSALYLCASSLNTGQGGREQYFGPGTRLTVT.